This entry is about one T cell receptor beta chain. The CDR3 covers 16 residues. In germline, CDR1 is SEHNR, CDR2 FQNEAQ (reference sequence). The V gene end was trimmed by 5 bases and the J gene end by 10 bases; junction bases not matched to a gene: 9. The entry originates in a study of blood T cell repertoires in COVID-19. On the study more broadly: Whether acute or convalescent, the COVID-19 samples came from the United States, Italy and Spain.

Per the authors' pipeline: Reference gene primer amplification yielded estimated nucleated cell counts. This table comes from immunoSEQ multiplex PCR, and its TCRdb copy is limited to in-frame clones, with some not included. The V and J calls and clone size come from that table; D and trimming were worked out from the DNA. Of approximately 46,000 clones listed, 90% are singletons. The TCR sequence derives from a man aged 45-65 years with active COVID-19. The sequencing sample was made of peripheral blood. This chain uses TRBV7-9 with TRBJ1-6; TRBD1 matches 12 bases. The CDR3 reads CASSLDAGTGGSPLHF. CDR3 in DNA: TGTGCCAGCAGCCTAGACGCCGGGACAGGGGGCTCACCCCTCCACTTT.